This TCR beta chain emerged from a study of blood T cell repertoires in COVID-19. Study in general: Samples representing acute and convalescent COVID-19 were sourced from the United States, Italy and Spain. T cells, B-cell-depleted T cells, or PBMCs provided the cDNA or gDNA that served as material.

Some clones are missing from TCRdb's copy, which holds only in-frame ones; the method was immunoSEQ multiplex PCR. The profile covers some 220,000 clones, with roughly 82% appearing a single time and about 8.9% taken by the ten largest. Germline V lookup: CDR1 MRHNA, CDR2 SNTAGT. The CDR3 extends over 15 amino acids. The ends were cut back, 3 bases at V and 1 base at J, with 10 bases in the middle. The sequencing input was peripheral blood. This clonotype was obtained from a man in his fifties with active or convalescent COVID-19. The chain recombines TRBV6-4 with TRBJ1-5, with a possible D match to TRBD1 (6 bases). CDR3 DNA: TGTGCCAGCAGTGAAAAGGGGGTAAGCAATCAGCCCCAGCATTTT. Amino acids: CASSEKGVSNQPQHF.